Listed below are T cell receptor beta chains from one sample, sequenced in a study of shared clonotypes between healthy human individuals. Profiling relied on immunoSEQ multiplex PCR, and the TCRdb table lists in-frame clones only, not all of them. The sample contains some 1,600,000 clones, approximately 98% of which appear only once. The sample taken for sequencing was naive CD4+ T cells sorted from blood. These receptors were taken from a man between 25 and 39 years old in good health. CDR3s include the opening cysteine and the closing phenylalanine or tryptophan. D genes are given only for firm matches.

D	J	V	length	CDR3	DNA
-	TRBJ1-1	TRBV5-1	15	CASSLPGQMNTEAFF	TGCGCCAGCAGCTTGCCAGGACAGATGAACACTGAAGCTTTCTTT
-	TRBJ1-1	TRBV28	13	CASSIPSRTEAFF	TGTGCCAGCAGTATCCCCTCAAGAACTGAAGCTTTCTTT
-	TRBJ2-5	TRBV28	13	CASSLTGWQTQYF	TGTGCCAGCAGTTTAACAGGGTGGCAGACCCAGTACTTC
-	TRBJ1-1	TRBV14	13	CASSQDREAEAFF	TGTGCCAGCAGCCAAGATCGGGAGGCTGAAGCTTTCTTT
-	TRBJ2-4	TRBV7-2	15	CASSEGWGAKNIQYF	TGTGCCAGCAGCGAAGGGTGGGGGGCCAAAAACATTCAGTACTTC
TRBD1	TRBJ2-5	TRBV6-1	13	CAGRQGGRETQYF	TGTGCCGGTAGACAAGGGGGCCGGGAGACCCAGTACTTC
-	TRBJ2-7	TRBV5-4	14	CASSSGLVGSEQYF	TGTGCCAGCAGCTCGGGACTCGTTGGTAGCGAGCAGTACTTC
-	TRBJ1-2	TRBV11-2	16	CASSPVRTAANYGYTF	TGTGCCAGCAGCCCAGTGAGGACAGCAGCTAACTATGGCTACACCTTC
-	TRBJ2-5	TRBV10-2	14	CASRPDRIQETQYF	TGCGCCAGCAGACCTGACAGGATTCAAGAGACCCAGTACTTC
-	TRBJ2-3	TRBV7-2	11	CASSSGNTQYF	TGTGCCAGCAGCTCGGGTAATACGCAGTATTTT
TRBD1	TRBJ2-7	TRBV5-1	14	CASSSRQGFYEQYF	TGCGCCAGCAGCTCCAGACAGGGGTTCTACGAGCAGTACTTC
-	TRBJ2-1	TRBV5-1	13	CASSLTGPGEQFF	TGCGCCAGCAGCTTGACAGGTCCTGGTGAGCAGTTCTTC
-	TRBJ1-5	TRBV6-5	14	CASGMGRSNQPQHF	TGTGCCAGCGGGATGGGGCGAAGCAATCAGCCCCAGCATTTT
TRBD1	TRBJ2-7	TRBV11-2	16	CASSPPGWDRDYEQYF	TGTGCCAGCAGCCCGCCCGGATGGGACAGGGACTACGAGCAGTACTTC
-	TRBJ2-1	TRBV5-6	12	CASSSPPYEQFF	TGTGCCAGCAGCTCGCCCCCCTATGAGCAGTTCTTC
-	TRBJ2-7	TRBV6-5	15	CASSYSAHVTYEQYF	TGTGCCAGCAGTTACTCGGCACATGTGACCTACGAGCAGTACTTC
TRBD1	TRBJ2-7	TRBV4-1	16	CASSQDKFGTGVEQYF	TGCGCCAGCAGCCAAGATAAATTTGGGACAGGGGTCGAGCAGTACTTC